Given below is one TCR beta chain in context. The antigen it recognizes is unknown. One base away there is no much larger clone; base qualities are not given. Sample time point, as interpreted from the label and publication: patch test 2, 6 weeks after DPC sensitization. The treatment or condition label on this specimen signifies: therapeutic diphenylcyclopropenone sensitization with weekly scalp DPC. At every patch-test visit, the blood draw took place before the patch test was put on. To be eligible, patients had to be aged 18 to 70, diagnosed with alopecia and judged suitable for DPC therapy, while pregnant patients were excluded. Total RNA was isolated from unfractionated whole blood collected in Tempus Blood RNA tubes. The data belong to a study of human T cells and chemical hapten exposure (dated by TCRdb to the early 2020s). For the study in its entirety: For sensitization, 2% DPC in acetone was applied to a 2 cm by 2 cm area of upper inner arm skin. Throughout the study period of around 24 weeks, patients also received therapeutic DPC doses to the scalp every week. Patch testing on the upper back used Finn chambers containing 0.01% DPC, with scoring done after 6 days according to International Contact Dermatitis Research Group standards. Most of the patients in the cohort were female, and the cohort covered alopecia areata with under or over 50% scalp involvement, alopecia totalis and alopecia universalis. The libraries were sequenced as a pool, and the TCR yield per sample differed mostly because of small variations in library volumes within the pool. Peripheral blood TCR repertoire changes were tracked in vivo in alopecia patients during primary and secondary sensitization to the hapten diphenylcyclopropenone (DPC). Patient blood was sampled pre-sensitization (week 0) and at 2, 6 and about 24 weeks after DPC sensitization. For TCR sequencing, blood came from 25 to 35 alopecia patients at anywhere from one to four time points (pre-sensitization, 2, 6 and 24 weeks).

The study at large found these results: Alopecia, a presumed autoimmune disease, was present in all patients, so the immune response of the patients might differ from that of healthy individuals. Compared with pre-sensitization or healthy control sets, expanded TCRs formed significantly more large CDR3 similarity clusters, which is consistent with antigen-driven responses. A positive correlation was found between the number of PT1 expanded TCRs and patch test score, with significance reached at thresholds 8, 16 and 32 but not 4. After repeated subsampling, changes were observed in the strength of the expansion versus patch-test correlation and in the threshold at which the correlation became significant. The number of TCRs above 1 in 1000 frequency did not change with DPC sensitization; there was no evidence of global repertoire structure alterations.

The CDR3, cysteine through phenylalanine, is 18 amino acids long. The retained sequence is limited to the CDR3, 54 bases, with the frame set at the first base. CDR1 and CDR2 are read off the germline V gene (reference sequence) as LGHDT and YNNKEL. Trimming accounts for 1 base at V and 10 bases at J, while the number of junction bases matched to no gene is 16. The library was prepared using RACE. TCRdb records NextSeq 500 as the sequencer. During library preparation, unique molecular identifiers were attached to individual cDNA molecules so that TCRs could be counted quantitatively and reproducibly. Both TCR alpha and TCR beta chains were sequenced from each blood RNA sample. The study's own analysis went as follows. A median of about 100,000 TCRs per sample was observed, with a range of 23,224 to 690,600. V, J and CDR3 annotation of the TCR reads was carried out using the Decombinator software suite. For PS versus PT1 abundance plots, all samples were subsampled to the same number of TCRs (28,000). Expanded TCRs were defined as absent before sensitization and observed at least eight times at the 2-week time point. The public reads were quality trimmed at Q25 with fastp and then assembled into clones with MiXCR by TCRdb, keeping productive beta chains. All rows with the same CDR3 protein become a single entry with the most common DNA and genes. The V and J calls, along with clone size, are taken from TCRdb and not from the paper's own processing. The table for this sample lists a few hundred thousand distinct CDR3 sequences; about 6% of them were counted only once. The leading ten clones occupy about 5% of the sample.

The rearranged chain carries TRBV3-1 and TRBJ1-6; 7 central nucleotides agree with TRBD1. Here the sequenced sample was whole blood, taken in connection with sensitization to the hapten diphenylcyclopropenone (DPC). The sequence came from a woman aged 18-29 years with alopecia areata. Some clones in this sample may be carry-over from other donors' samples. The CDR3 sequence is CASSQGVATGTTGSPLHF. The nucleotide sequence is given as TGTGCCAGCAGCCAAGGGGTCGCGACAGGGACTACGGGGTCACCCCTCCACTTT.